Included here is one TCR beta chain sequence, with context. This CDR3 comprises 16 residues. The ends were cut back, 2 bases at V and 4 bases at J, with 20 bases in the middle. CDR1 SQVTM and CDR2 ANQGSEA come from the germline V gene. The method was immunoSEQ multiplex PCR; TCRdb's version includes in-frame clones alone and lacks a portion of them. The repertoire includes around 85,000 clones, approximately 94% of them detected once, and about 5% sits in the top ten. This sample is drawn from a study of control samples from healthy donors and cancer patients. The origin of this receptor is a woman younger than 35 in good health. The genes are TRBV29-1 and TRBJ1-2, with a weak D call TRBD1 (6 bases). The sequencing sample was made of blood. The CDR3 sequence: CSVEIGPGGRAYGYTF. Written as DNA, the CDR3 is TGCAGCGTTGAAATCGGCCCTGGGGGCAGAGCCTATGGCTACACCTTC.